The 9 T cell receptor beta chains below come from one sample, sequenced in a study of T cells in Graves' hyperthyroidism and ophthalmopathy. Regions amplified from RNA transcripts were the TCR beta CDR3 regions. During a first-round RT-PCR of the TCR CDR3, the HTBI primer set was used. TCRdb reprocessed the multiplex PCR reads with MiXCR, giving one entry per CDR3 protein. This table has about 250,000 distinct CDR3 sequences, approximately 20% appearing once. The specimen was blood. The origin of the receptors is a man younger than 40 with Graves' ophthalmopathy.

Only a few counts were recorded for this clonotype. The rearrangement uses TRBV10-1 and TRBJ2-1; D gene ambiguous. Per the germline V gene, CDR1 is WNHNN and CDR2 is SYGVQD (reference sequence). This CDR3 spans 15 amino acids. V gave up 2 bases and J gave up 0 bases, with 8 bases separating them. The CDR3 region is CASSELPGSYNEQFF. CDR3 nucleotide sequence: TGCGCCAGCAGTGAGCTTCCGGGCTCCTACAATGAGCAGTTCTTC.

This clonotype was counted only a few times. The genes are TRBV11-3 and TRBJ1-6; D remains unclear. The CDR3 has 14 amino acids. Trimming took off 2 bases at V and 2 bases at J, with 4 bases between the two ends. The V gene's germline CDR1 is SGHNT and CDR2 YENEEA. CDR3 bases: TGTGCCAGCAGCTTATTCGCCTATAATTCACCCCTCCACTTT. Translating it yields CASSLFAYNSPLHF.

The rearrangement joins TRBV25-1 to TRBJ1-1; D is ambiguous. This CDR3 contains 14 residues. Germline V gives CDR1 MGHDK, CDR2 SYGVNS. The V and J ends lost 0 bases and 3 bases respectively, with 8 bases between them. Here the CDR3 reads CASSEYYGYTEAFF. The CDR3 bases are TGTGCCAGCAGTGAATATTACGGATACACTGAAGCTTTCTTT.

This clonotype was detected ten times or more. The chain carries TRBV6-2 or TRBV6-3 and TRBJ2-2; 9 bases agree with TRBD1. This CDR3 is 15 amino acids long. Trimming at V came to 6 bases and at J to 3 bases, leaving 5 bases not matched to a gene. The germline gives CDR1 MNHEY, CDR2 SVGEGT. The CDR3 is CASRPDRGDTGELFF. The CDR3 coding sequence is TGTGCCAGCAGACCCGACAGGGGGGACACCGGGGAGCTGTTTTTT.

This clonotype was counted many times. This rearrangement joins TRBV3-1 to TRBJ2-1; 13 nucleotides agree with TRBD2. Germline V gives CDR1 LGHDT, CDR2 YNNKEL (reference sequence). J was trimmed by 6 bases and V by 4 bases; bases with no gene match: 3. This CDR3 comprises 15 residues. CDR3 sequence reads: CASSRGTSGTNEQFF. CDR3 bases: TGTGCCAGCAGCCGTGGGACTAGCGGGACCAATGAGCAGTTCTTC.

V is TRBV5-1 and J is TRBJ1-2; 8 bases agree with TRBD1. CDR1 and CDR2 from the germline V gene are SGHRS and YFSETQ. The CDR3 runs 16 residues. J lost 5 bases, V lost 4 bases, and 13 bases had no gene match. As DNA, the CDR3 is TGCGCCAGCAGCAGCGGACAGGGTCTAATTGTGTATGGCTACACCTTC. Its protein product is CASSSGQGLIVYGYTF.

Comment on this clonotype: A much larger clonotype is one base distant, so this may be a read error. This rearrangement joins TRBV28 to TRBJ1-6; tentative D call: TRBD1 (5 bases). Germline values: CDR1 MDHEN, CDR2 SYDVKM. Deletions cut 8 bases from V and 5 bases from J, with 16 bases between. The length of the CDR3 is 15 residues. In DNA form, the CDR3 reads TGTGCCAGCGGTGGGGGACCTTTGGATAATTCACCCCTCCACTTT. Translating gives CASGGGPLDNSPLHF.

This chain uses TRBV19 with TRBJ2-7, with a possible D match to TRBD2 (6 bases). Germline CDR1 LNHDA, CDR2 SQIVND (reference sequence). The V and J ends lost 3 bases and 1 base respectively, with 10 bases between them. This CDR3 is built from 14 residues. The CDR3 spells CASSIGGDSYEQYF. CDR3 DNA: TGTGCCAGTAGTATTGGAGGGGATTCCTACGAGCAGTACTTC.

This clonotype was detected ten times or more. V is TRBV28 and J is TRBJ1-1; D remains unclear. V lost 6 bases, J lost 3 bases, and 14 bases lay in between. The germline V gene encodes CDR1 MDHEN and CDR2 SYDVKM. The length of the CDR3 is 14 residues. CDR3 sequence (DNA): TGTGCCAGCAGGTTGGGCACCGGGTACACTGAAGCTTTCTTT. It translates to CASRLGTGYTEAFF.